Listed below are T cell receptor beta chains from one sample, sequenced in a study of T cells after yellow fever vaccination. TCRdb used MiXCR to reprocess the 5' RACE reads, holding one entry per CDR3 protein. Of 46,000 or so distinct CDR3 sequences in the sample, around 6.4% were seen once. The sample here was PBMCs, either bulk or a sorted T-cell subset (CD4+, CD8+, memory, or dextramer-sorted; not recorded which), taken 45 days after the yellow fever booster vaccination. The receptors here all came from a man under 40 who received the YFV17D yellow fever vaccine. Both conserved end residues are part of each CDR3. D genes are given only for firm matches. Only some rows state a clone size, as once, few, many or a class for expanded clones.

v_gene	j_gene	d_gene	abundance	CDR3nt	CDR3aa
TRBV7-9	TRBJ2-5	TRBD2	many	TGTGCCAGCAGCCCTGGACAAGCGGGACTAGAGACCCAGTACTTC	CASSPGQAGLETQYF
TRBV10-3	TRBJ1-6	-	many	TGTGCCGGTGGGTCGGCAGTGAATTCACCCCTCCACTTT	CAGGSAVNSPLHF
TRBV9	TRBJ2-3	TRBD1	many	TGTGCCAGCAGCGACAGGGGTACGCAGTATTTT	CASSDRGTQYF
TRBV25-1	TRBJ2-7	-	many	TGTGCCAGTCAGGGGGGGACCTCCTACGAGCAGTACTTC	CASQGGTSYEQYF
TRBV7-2	TRBJ2-5	-	few	TGTGCCAGCAGCCTAAGGTTGGGAGAGACCCAGTACTTC	CASSLRLGETQYF
TRBV10-3	TRBJ2-1	-	-	TGTGCCATCAGTTCCTCGGGGAACTACAATGAGCAGTTCTTC	CAISSSGNYNEQFF
TRBV20-1	TRBJ2-1	TRBD2	many	TGCAGTGCTAGAGATGTGGCTAGCGGGAGTAGCATCCACAATGAGCAGTTCTTC	CSARDVASGSSIHNEQFF
TRBV7-2	TRBJ2-3	TRBD2	many	TGTGCCAGCAGCTTACAAGGCGGGAGGGCCAAGACAGATACGCAGTATTTT	CASSLQGGRAKTDTQYF
TRBV20-1	TRBJ1-1	-	few	TGCAGTGCTCCACACTCGATCACTGAAGCTTTCTTT	CSAPHSITEAFF
TRBV24-1	TRBJ1-5	-	few	TGTGCCACCAGTGCTCATGCTGGGGATCAGCCCCAGCATTTT	CATSAHAGDQPQHF
TRBV11-2	TRBJ2-7	TRBD1	-	TGTGCCAGCAGCCGCACTACAGGGGGCAGCTACGAGCAGTACTTC	CASSRTTGGSYEQYF
TRBV6-1	TRBJ2-4	-	few	TGTGCCAGCACCGAGGGAGGTAGGGGGCGGATTTACTTC	CASTEGGRGRIYF
TRBV5-5	TRBJ2-7	TRBD2	many	TGTGCCAGCAGACTCCCAGGACTAGCGGCCTACGAGCAGTACTTC	CASRLPGLAAYEQYF
TRBV30	TRBJ2-1	TRBD1	few	TGTGCCTGGAGTGTACAGGGGGTTGAGCAGTTCTTC	CAWSVQGVEQFF
TRBV6-5	TRBJ2-3	TRBD2	-	TGTGCCAGCAGTTTGGGCCTAAGAGGGGAGGGAGATACGCAGTATTTT	CASSLGLRGEGDTQYF
TRBV29-1	TRBJ2-3	TRBD2	many	TGCAGCGTTGCCCGGTCTAGCGGGAGATCAGATACGCAGTATTTT	CSVARSSGRSDTQYF
TRBV11-3	TRBJ2-5	TRBD2	few	TGTGCCAGCAGCTCAGGCGGTGGCGGGACTATAGAGACCCAGTACTTC	CASSSGGGGTIETQYF
TRBV7-9	TRBJ2-3	TRBD2	many	TGTGCCAGCAGCAGACTAGCGGGAGGGCCCGATACGCAGTATTTT	CASSRLAGGPDTQYF
TRBV27	TRBJ2-3	-	few	TGTGCCAGCAGTCCCTATACCGGTGAGGGGGCAGATACGCAGTATTTT	CASSPYTGEGADTQYF
TRBV6-5	TRBJ2-1	TRBD1	few	TGTGCCAGCAGTTACGGACAGGGTAGTTCCGCAGAGCAGTTCTTC	CASSYGQGSSAEQFF
TRBV12-3/TRBV12-4	TRBJ2-7	TRBD1	many	TGTGCCAGCAGTTTGTTTTTGCCAGGACAGGACGAGCAGTACTTC	CASSLFLPGQDEQYF
TRBV24-1	TRBJ2-1	-	many	TGTGCCACCAGTGATTTGGCCAATGAGCAGTTCTTC	CATSDLANEQFF
TRBV20-1	TRBJ2-1	-	-	TGCAGTGCTAGAGATCAGGTGGGGAGACTTTACCACAATGAGCAGTTCTTC	CSARDQVGRLYHNEQFF
TRBV19	TRBJ1-5	TRBD1	many	TGTGCCACCGAACTAGGGACAGGGGGTATGAATCAGCCCCAGCATTTT	CATELGTGGMNQPQHF
TRBV7-2	TRBJ2-7	TRBD2	-	TGTGCCAGCAGCCGCGGGACTAGCGGGAGCTCCTACGAGCAGTACTTC	CASSRGTSGSSYEQYF
TRBV7-2	TRBJ2-5	-	many	TGTGCCAGCAGCTTAGATACAAGGATGGGAGAGACCCAGTACTTC	CASSLDTRMGETQYF
TRBV20-1	TRBJ2-6	-	many	TGCAGTGCCCCCCAAAGCGCCCGCCTCTCTGGGGCCAACGTCCTGACTTTC	CSAPQSARLSGANVLTF
TRBV12-3/TRBV12-4	TRBJ2-7	-	many	TGTGCCAGCAGTTTCCAGGGAACCTACGAGCAGTACTTC	CASSFQGTYEQYF
TRBV11-2	TRBJ2-6	-	-	TGTGCCAGCAGCTTAGAGGGTAGGCAAGGGCCGAAGGAGGCCAACGTCCTGACTTTC	CASSLEGRQGPKEANVLTF
TRBV20-1	TRBJ1-2	-	-	TGCAGTGCTAGGGACGCAGCTAACTATGGCTACACCTTC	CSARDAANYGYTF
TRBV12-3/TRBV12-4	TRBJ2-1	-	many	TGTGCCAGCAGTTTTGTTCTAGCGTCCAATGAGCAGTTCTTC	CASSFVLASNEQFF
TRBV4-2	TRBJ2-3	-	many	TGTGCCAGCAGCCAACCCGAAGGGGATACTAGCACAGATACGCAGTATTTT	CASSQPEGDTSTDTQYF
TRBV6-1	TRBJ1-2	TRBD1	-	TGTGCCAGCAGGGGGTGGACAGGGCCCCTCTCTAACTATGGCTACACCTTC	CASRGWTGPLSNYGYTF
TRBV12-3/TRBV12-4	TRBJ2-4	-	-	TGTGCCACCGCGTCTAGCTCCAAAAACATTCAGTACTTC	CATASSSKNIQYF
TRBV12-3/TRBV12-4	TRBJ2-2	-	many	TGTGCCAGCAGTTTGGGCACAACCGGGGAGCTGTTTTTT	CASSLGTTGELFF
TRBV15	TRBJ2-5	-	many	TGTGCCACCAGCAGAGCTAGGCAGGTCCAAGAGACCCAGTACTTC	CATSRARQVQETQYF
TRBV6-2/TRBV6-3	TRBJ1-5	-	-	TGTGCCAGCAGTTACTATGAGACGGGACCCAATCAGCCCCAGCATTTT	CASSYYETGPNQPQHF
TRBV29-1	TRBJ2-2	TRBD2	many	TGCAGCGCTATAACTAGCGGCTCGAACACCGGGGAGCTGTTTTTT	CSAITSGSNTGELFF
TRBV12-3/TRBV12-4	TRBJ2-1	-	many	TGTGCCAGCAACCAGCTCTCCCACCGGGGTGAGCAGTTCTTC	CASNQLSHRGEQFF
TRBV10-3	TRBJ1-5	-	few	TGTGCCATCAGTGAGTCCTCGGCCGGAGGCAATCAGCCCCAGCATTTT	CAISESSAGGNQPQHF
TRBV29-1	TRBJ2-2	TRBD1	many	TGCAGCGTGACAGGGTCGGGCACCGGGGAGCTGTTTTTT	CSVTGSGTGELFF
TRBV5-1	TRBJ2-1	-	few	TGCGCCAGCAGCCTGAGCGGGCCCTCCTACAATGAGCAGTTCTTC	CASSLSGPSYNEQFF
TRBV12-3/TRBV12-4	TRBJ2-1	TRBD2	many	TGTGCCAGCAGTTCGTCTAGCGGCACCACGGTGCAGTTCTTC	CASSSSSGTTVQFF
TRBV20-1	TRBJ2-2	TRBD2	many	TGCAGTGCCAAATTCGGGACTAGCGGGGCCGGGGAGCTGTTTTTT	CSAKFGTSGAGELFF
TRBV6-5	TRBJ1-1	-	-	TGTGCCAGCAGTTACCAACTTACTCGGGACACTGAAGCTTTCTTT	CASSYQLTRDTEAFF
TRBV19	TRBJ2-3	-	many	TGTGCCAGTAGTAAAACTAGCTCGGGAGATGCGGGGCAAGATACGCAGTATTTT	CASSKTSSGDAGQDTQYF
TRBV6-5	TRBJ2-7	TRBD1	few	TGTGCCAGCAGTTGGGGACAGGGACTATTCTACGAGCAGTACTTC	CASSWGQGLFYEQYF
TRBV7-2	TRBJ2-7	-	few	TGTGCCAGCAGCCTAAAGGGGACGAATGTCGAGCAGTACTTC	CASSLKGTNVEQYF
TRBV10-2	TRBJ2-1	-	-	TGCGCCAGCAGTGAGATTGAGCAGTTCTTC	CASSEIEQFF
TRBV5-6	TRBJ1-1	-	-	TGTGCCAGCAGCTTGGTAAGCCTGAACACTGAAGCTTTCTTT	CASSLVSLNTEAFF
TRBV11-2	TRBJ2-1	-	many	TGTGCCAGCATGCGGCAGGAGGGTAAGCAGTTCTTC	CASMRQEGKQFF
TRBV7-8	TRBJ2-7	TRBD1	many	TGTGCCAGCAGCTTCCACACAGGGGGCTCAACGGTCGAGCAGTACTTC	CASSFHTGGSTVEQYF